This record covers a single TCR beta chain. Its matching antigen is unknown. The sample originates from a study of cytomegalovirus exposure and HLA in healthy donors. Whole-study findings and limits: The listing of 150 or so TCR beta chains classed them as cytomegalovirus-associated. A later look showed TCR association rates differing by HLA locus, highest for DRB1 and lowest for HLA-C.

It was with 60 Vbeta and 13 Jbeta primers that the PCR ran. Clones were read by immunoSEQ multiplex PCR, and TCRdb kept only the in-frame ones, dropping some. The sample has around 150,000 clones; less than 85% are singletons. This clonotype was sampled from a middle-aged man in good health and CMV-seronegative. Source material: PBMCs.

The CDR3 nucleotides read TGTGCCAGTAGTACCCTACTAGCGGACAGCTCCTACGAGCAGTACTTC. Translating it yields CASSTLLADSSYEQYF. The V call is TRBV19, the J call TRBJ2-7, with 8 nucleotides matching TRBD2. This CDR3 has 16 residues. The germline CDR1 and CDR2 sequences are LNHDA and SQIVND (reference sequence). The J segment lost 0 bases and the V segment lost 4 bases, leaving 8 bases of the junction unmatched.